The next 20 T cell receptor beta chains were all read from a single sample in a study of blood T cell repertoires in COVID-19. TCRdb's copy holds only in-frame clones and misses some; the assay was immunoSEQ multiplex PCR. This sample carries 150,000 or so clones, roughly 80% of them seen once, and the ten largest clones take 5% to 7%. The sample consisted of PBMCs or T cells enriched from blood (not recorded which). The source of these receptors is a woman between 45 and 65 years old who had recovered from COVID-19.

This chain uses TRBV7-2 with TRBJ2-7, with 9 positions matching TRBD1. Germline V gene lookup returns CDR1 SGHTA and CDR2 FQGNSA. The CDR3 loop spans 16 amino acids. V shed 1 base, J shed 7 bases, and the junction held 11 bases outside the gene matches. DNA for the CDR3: TGTGCCAGCAGCTTAGACCCCGGGACAGGGAAGGGGGAGCAGTACTTC. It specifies CASSLDPGTGKGEQYF.

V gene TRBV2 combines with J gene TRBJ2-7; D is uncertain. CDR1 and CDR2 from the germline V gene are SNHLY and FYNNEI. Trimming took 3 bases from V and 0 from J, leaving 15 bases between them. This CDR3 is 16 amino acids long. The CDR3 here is CASSEVTPRNSYEQYF. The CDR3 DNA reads TGTGCCAGCAGTGAGGTGACACCAAGGAACTCCTACGAGCAGTACTTC.

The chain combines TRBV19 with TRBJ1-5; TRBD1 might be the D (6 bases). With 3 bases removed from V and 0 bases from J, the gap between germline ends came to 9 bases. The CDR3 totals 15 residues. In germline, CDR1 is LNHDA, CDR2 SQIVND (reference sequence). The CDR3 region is CASSIGQNSNQPQHF. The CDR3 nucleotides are TGTGCCAGTAGTATTGGACAGAATAGCAATCAGCCCCAGCATTTT.

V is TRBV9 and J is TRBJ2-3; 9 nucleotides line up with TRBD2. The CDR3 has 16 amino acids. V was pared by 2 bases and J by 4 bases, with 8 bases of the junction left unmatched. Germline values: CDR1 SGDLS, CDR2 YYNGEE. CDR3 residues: CASSVSLAGLSDTQYF. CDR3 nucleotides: TGTGCCAGCAGCGTGTCCCTAGCGGGGCTATCAGATACGCAGTATTTT. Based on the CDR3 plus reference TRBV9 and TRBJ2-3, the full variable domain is DSGVTQTPKHLITATGQRVTLRCSPRSGDLSVYWYQQSLDQGLQFLIQYYNGEERAKGNILERFSAQQFPDLHSELNLSSLELGDSALYFCASSVSLAGLSDTQYFGPGTRLTVL.

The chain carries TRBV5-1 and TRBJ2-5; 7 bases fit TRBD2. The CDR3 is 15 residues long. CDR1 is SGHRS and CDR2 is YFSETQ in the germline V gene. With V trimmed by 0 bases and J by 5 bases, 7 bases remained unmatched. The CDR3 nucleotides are TGCGCCAGCAGCTTGGGTGGAAGGGAGGGTGAGACCCAGTACTTC. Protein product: CASSLGGREGETQYF.

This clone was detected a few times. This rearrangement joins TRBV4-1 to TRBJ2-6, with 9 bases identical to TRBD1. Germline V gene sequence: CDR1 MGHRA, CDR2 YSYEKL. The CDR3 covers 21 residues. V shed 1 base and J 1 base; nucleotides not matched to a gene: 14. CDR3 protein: CASSQAPGTGSLLSGANVLTF. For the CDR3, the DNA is TGCGCCAGCAGCCAAGCCCCCGGGACAGGGAGCCTTTTGTCTGGGGCCAACGTCCTGACTTTC.

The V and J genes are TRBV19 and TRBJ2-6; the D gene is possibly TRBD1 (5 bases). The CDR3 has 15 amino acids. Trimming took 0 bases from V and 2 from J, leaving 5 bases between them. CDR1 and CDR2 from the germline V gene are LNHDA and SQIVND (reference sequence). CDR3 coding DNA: TGTGCCAGTAGTATAGACAGGGCTGGGGCCAACGTCCTGACTTTC. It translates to CASSIDRAGANVLTF.

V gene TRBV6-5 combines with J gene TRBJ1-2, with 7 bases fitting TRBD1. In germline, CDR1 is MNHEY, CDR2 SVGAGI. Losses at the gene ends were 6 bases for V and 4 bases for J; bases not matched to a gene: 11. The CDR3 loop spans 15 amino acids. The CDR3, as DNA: TGTGCCAGCAGCGAGACCTACAGGGGCCTCTATGGCTACACCTTC. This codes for CASSETYRGLYGYTF.

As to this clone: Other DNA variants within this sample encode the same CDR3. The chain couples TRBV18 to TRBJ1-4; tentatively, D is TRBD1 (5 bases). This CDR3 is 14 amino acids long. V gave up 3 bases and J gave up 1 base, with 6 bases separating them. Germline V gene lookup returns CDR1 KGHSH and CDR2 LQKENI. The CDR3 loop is CASSPQGTNEKLFF. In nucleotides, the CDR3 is TGTGCCAGCTCACCTCAGGGAACTAATGAAAAACTGTTTTTT.

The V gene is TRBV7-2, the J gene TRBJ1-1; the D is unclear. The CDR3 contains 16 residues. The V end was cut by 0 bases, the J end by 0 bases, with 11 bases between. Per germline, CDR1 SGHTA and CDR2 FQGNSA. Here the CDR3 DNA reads TGTGCCAGCAGCTTAGCTTCGCCTAGGTTGAACACTGAAGCTTTCTTT. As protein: CASSLASPRLNTEAFF.

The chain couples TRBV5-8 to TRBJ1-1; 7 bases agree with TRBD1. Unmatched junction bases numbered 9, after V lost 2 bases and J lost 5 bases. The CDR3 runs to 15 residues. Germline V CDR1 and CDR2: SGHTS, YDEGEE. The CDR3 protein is CASSFAWQGETEAFF. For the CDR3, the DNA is TGTGCCAGCAGCTTTGCCTGGCAGGGGGAAACTGAAGCTTTCTTT.

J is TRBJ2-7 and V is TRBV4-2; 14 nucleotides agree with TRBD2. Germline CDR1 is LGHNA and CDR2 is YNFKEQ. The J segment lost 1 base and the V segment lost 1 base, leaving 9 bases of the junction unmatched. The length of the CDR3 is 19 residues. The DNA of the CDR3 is TGTGCCAGCAGCCAAGGCGCCCCGGGACTAGCGGGGGAATCCTACGAGCAGTACTTC. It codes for CASSQGAPGLAGESYEQYF.

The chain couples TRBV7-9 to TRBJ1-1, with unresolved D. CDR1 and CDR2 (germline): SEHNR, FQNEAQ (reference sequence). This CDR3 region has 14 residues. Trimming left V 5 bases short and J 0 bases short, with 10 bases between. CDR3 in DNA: TGTGCCAGCAGCCCGGGAGGTCTGAACACTGAAGCTTTCTTT. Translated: CASSPGGLNTEAFF. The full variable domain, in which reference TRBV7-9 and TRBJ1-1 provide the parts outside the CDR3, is DTGVSQNPRHKITKRGQNVTFRCDPISEHNRLYWYRQTLGQGPEFLTYFQNEAQLEKSRLLSDRFSAERPKGSFSTLEIQRTEQGDSAMYLCASSPGGLNTEAFFGQGTRLTVV.

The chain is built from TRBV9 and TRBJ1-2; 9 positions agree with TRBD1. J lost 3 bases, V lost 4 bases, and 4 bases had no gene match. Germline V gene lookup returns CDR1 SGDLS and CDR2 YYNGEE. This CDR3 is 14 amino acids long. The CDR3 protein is CASSPWDRDYGYTF. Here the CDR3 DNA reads TGTGCCAGCAGCCCATGGGACAGGGACTATGGCTACACCTTC.

The CDR3 here is CATSDTTKAGSETQYF. The DNA of the CDR3 is TGTGCCACCAGTGATACAACAAAGGCGGGATCGGAGACCCAGTACTTC. The rearrangement joins TRBV24-1 to TRBJ2-5; TRBD2 might be the D (6 bases). The CDR3 spans 16 residues. The ends were cut back, 3 bases at V and 5 bases at J, with 18 bases in the middle. Germline loops: CDR1 KGHDR, CDR2 SFDVKD.

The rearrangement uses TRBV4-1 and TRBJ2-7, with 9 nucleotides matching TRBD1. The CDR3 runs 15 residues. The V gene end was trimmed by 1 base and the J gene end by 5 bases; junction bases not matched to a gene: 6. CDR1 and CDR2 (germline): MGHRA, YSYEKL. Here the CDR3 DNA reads TGCGCCAGCAGCCAAGTAGGGACAGGGAGCGACGAGCAGTACTTC. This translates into CASSQVGTGSDEQYF.

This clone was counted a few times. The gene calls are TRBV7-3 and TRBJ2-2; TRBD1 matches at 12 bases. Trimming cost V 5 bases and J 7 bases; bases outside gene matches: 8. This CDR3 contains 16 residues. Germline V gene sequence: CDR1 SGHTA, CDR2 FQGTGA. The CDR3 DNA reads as TGTGCCAGCAGCCCCGGGACAGGGGGCGTAGGCGGGGAGCTGTTTTTT. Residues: CASSPGTGGVGGELFF.

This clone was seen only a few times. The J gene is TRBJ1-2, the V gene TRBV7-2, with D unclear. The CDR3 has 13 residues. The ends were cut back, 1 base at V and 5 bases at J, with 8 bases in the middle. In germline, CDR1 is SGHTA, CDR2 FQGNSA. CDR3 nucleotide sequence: TGTGCCAGCAGCTTAGACCCAACTTATGGCTACACCTTC. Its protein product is CASSLDPTYGYTF.

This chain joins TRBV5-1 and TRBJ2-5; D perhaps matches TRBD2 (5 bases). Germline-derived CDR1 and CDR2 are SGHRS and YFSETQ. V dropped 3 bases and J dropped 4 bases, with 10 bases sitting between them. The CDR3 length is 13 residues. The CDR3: CASSSGIGETQYF. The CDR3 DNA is TGCGCCAGCAGCTCGGGGATAGGAGAGACCCAGTACTTC. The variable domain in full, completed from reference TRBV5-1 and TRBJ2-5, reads KAGVTQTPRYLIKTRGQQVTLSCSPISGHRSVSWYQQTPGQGLQFLFEYFSETQRNKGNFPGRFSGRQFSNSRSEMNVSTLELGDSALYLCASSSGIGETQYFGPGTRLLVL.

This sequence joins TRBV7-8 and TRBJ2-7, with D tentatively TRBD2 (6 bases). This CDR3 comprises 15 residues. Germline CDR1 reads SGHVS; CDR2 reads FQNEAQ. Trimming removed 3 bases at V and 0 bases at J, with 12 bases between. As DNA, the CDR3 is TGTGCCAGCAGCTTCGGCGGGGTGGGCTCCTACGAGCAGTACTTC. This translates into CASSFGGVGSYEQYF.